The 2 T cell receptor beta chains reported below all come from one sample, sequenced in a study of T cells in Graves' hyperthyroidism and ophthalmopathy. Regions amplified from RNA transcripts were the TCR beta CDR3 regions. The TCR CDR3 first-round RT-PCR relied on the HTBI primer set. A single record per CDR3 protein comes from TCRdb applying MiXCR to the multiplex PCR reads. In the table there are more than 300,000 distinct CDR3 sequences, 15% to 20% of which are singletons. The sample was blood. The receptors were gathered from a man between 18 and 29 years old with Graves' ophthalmopathy.

This clonotype was recorded at least ten times. The chain combines TRBV20-1 with TRBJ2-7; TRBD2 might be the D (5 bases). Between the trimmed V and J ends, which lost 6 bases and 1 base, there was a span of 16 bases. The germline CDR1 and CDR2 sequences are DFQATT and SNEGSKA (reference sequence). CDR3 length equals 14 residues. DNA for the CDR3: TGCAGTGCCCGCCCGAGGGTAGCATCCTACGAGCAGTACTTC. This codes for CSARPRVASYEQYF.

This clonotype was seen repeatedly, ten times or more. The V gene is TRBV5-1, the J gene TRBJ2-1; D ambiguous. CDR1 and CDR2 from the germline V gene are SGHRS and YFSETQ. With 6 bases removed from V and 6 bases from J, the gap between germline ends came to 19 bases. This CDR3 is built from 15 residues. DNA for the CDR3: TGCGCCAGCACCTATGACGTGGGCTCCCCCAATGAGCAGTTCTTC. This codes for CASTYDVGSPNEQFF.